A single TCR beta chain is shown here with its context. PCR was performed using 60 Vbeta and 13 Jbeta primers. The repertoire was sequenced with immunoSEQ multiplex PCR; TCRdb's copy has only in-frame clones and lacks some. The sample includes tens of thousands of clones, 75% to 80% seen only once; the top ten take around 6%. This sample was included in a study of cytomegalovirus exposure and HLA in healthy donors. The CDR3 has 16 amino acids. Unmatched junction bases numbered 5, after V lost 3 bases and J lost 1 base. Per germline, CDR1 SGHTA and CDR2 FQGNSA. Sequencing used PBMCs. The sequence was collected from a female donor in good health and CMV-seronegative. The chain links TRBV7-2 to TRBJ1-3, with 8 bases lining up with TRBD1. CDR3 nucleotide sequence: TGTGCCAGCAGCTTGGCAGGGGGCTTGTCTGGAAACACCATATATTTT. As protein: CASSLAGGLSGNTIYF. Full variable domain (remainder filled in from reference TRBV7-2 and TRBJ1-3): GAGVSQSPSNKVTEKGKDVELRCDPISGHTALYWYRQSLGQGLEFLIYFQGNSAPDKSGLPSDRFSAERTGGSVSTLTIQRTQQEDSAVYLCASSLAGGLSGNTIYFGEGSWLTVV.